Each of the 16 T cell receptor beta chains below was sequenced from the same sample in a study of shared clonotypes between healthy human individuals. TCRdb keeps only in-frame clones here, not all; method: immunoSEQ multiplex PCR. Here the sample spans around 700,000 clones, about two thirds being singletons. The sample comprised memory CD4+ T cells sorted from blood. Specified subset: CD45RA-negative fraction. The receptors stem from a woman aged 30 to 39 in good health.

The sample holds a few counts of this clone. The chain carries TRBV5-1 and TRBJ2-2; D is unclear. Germline lookup yields CDR1 SGHRS and CDR2 YFSETQ. The CDR3 runs 16 residues. V was trimmed by 4 bases and J by 0 bases, leaving 13 bases between them. The CDR3 nucleotides read TGCGCCAGCAGCCGGGTGGCAGCTTCGAACACCGGGGAGCTGTTTTTT. Its protein product is CASSRVAASNTGELFF.

This chain uses TRBV5-1 with TRBJ2-5, with a weak D call TRBD2 (6 bases). CDR3 length equals 15 residues. Trimming shortened V by 4 bases and J by 1 base, and 14 bases separated the two germline ends. Germline CDR1 SGHRS, CDR2 YFSETQ. CDR3 amino acids: CASSLGRDSQETQYF. CDR3 DNA: TGCGCCAGCAGCCTTGGTAGGGACTCCCAAGAGACCCAGTACTTC.

This chain uses TRBV29-1 with TRBJ2-1, with D possibly being TRBD2 (5 bases). The CDR3 spans 14 residues. V gave up 1 base and J gave up 2 bases, with 9 bases separating them. Germline-derived CDR1 and CDR2 are SQVTM and ANQGSEA. The CDR3 sequence is CSVEVRRAYNEQFF. The CDR3 DNA reads TGCAGCGTTGAAGTAAGGCGGGCCTACAATGAGCAGTTCTTC.

In the case of this clone: A much larger clone differs from this one at a single base, so this may be a read error. Other DNA sequences of this sample code for an identical CDR3. The V call is TRBV5-1, the J call TRBJ1-3; 7 positions match TRBD1. CDR3 length: 14 amino acids. Looked up from germline, CDR1 is SGHRS and CDR2 is YFSETQ. The V gene end was trimmed by 4 bases and the J gene end by 3 bases; junction bases not matched to a gene: 4. CDR3 protein: CASSPGTVGNTIYF. For the CDR3, the DNA is TGCGCCAGCAGCCCGGGGACAGTTGGAAACACCATATATTTT. Together with reference TRBV5-1 and TRBJ1-3, the CDR3 gives the full variable domain: KAGVTQTPRYLIKTRGQQVTLSCSPISGHRSVSWYQQTPGQGLQFLFEYFSETQRNKGNFPGRFSGRQFSNSRSEMNVSTLELGDSALYLCASSPGTVGNTIYFGEGSWLTVV.

The chain recombines TRBV18 with TRBJ2-5; TRBD1 is a possible D gene (5 bases). V lost 2 bases and J lost 2, with 9 bases in between. This CDR3 has 14 amino acids. CDR1 KGHSH and CDR2 LQKENI come from the germline V gene. CDR3 sequence: CASSPRQPQETQYF. DNA of the CDR3: TGTGCCAGCTCACCAAGACAGCCACAAGAGACCCAGTACTTC.

This clone appeared a few times. The chain carries TRBV9 and TRBJ2-2; 9 bases are shared with TRBD2. The CDR3 is 16 amino acids. The germline gives CDR1 SGDLS, CDR2 YYNGEE. Trimming cost V 0 bases and J 7 bases; bases outside gene matches: 7. CDR3 sequence reads: CASSVVAGGPGGELFF. CDR3 in DNA: TGTGCCAGCAGCGTAGTGGCGGGAGGGCCCGGCGGGGAGCTGTTTTTT. Together with reference TRBV9 and TRBJ2-2, the CDR3 gives the full variable domain: DSGVTQTPKHLITATGQRVTLRCSPRSGDLSVYWYQQSLDQGLQFLIQYYNGEERAKGNILERFSAQQFPDLHSELNLSSLELGDSALYFCASSVVAGGPGGELFFGEGSRLTVL.

The chain employs TRBV28 and TRBJ2-7, with TRBD2 matching 7 bases. The J segment lost 6 bases and the V segment lost 8 bases, leaving 13 bases of the junction unmatched. From germline, CDR1 is MDHEN and CDR2 SYDVKM. CDR3 length equals 14 residues. The CDR3 DNA reads TGTGCCAGCTTCTCGGGGGAGGGTTTCTCCGAGCAGTACTTC. Protein: CASFSGEGFSEQYF.

This clone is a singleton in its sample. The chain links TRBV7-2 to TRBJ1-3; D is unclear. Germline CDR1 and CDR2: SGHTA and FQGNSA. V gave up 4 bases and J gave up 5 bases, with 12 bases separating them. The CDR3 loop spans 14 amino acids. The CDR3 nucleotides read TGTGCCAGCAGCTACAGTCAAAGGAGAAACACCATATATTTT. It is translated as CASSYSQRRNTIYF.

The genes are TRBV5-1 and TRBJ2-1; no definite D call. Germline CDR1 reads SGHRS; CDR2 reads YFSETQ. The CDR3 extends over 14 amino acids. With 3 bases removed from V and 6 bases from J, the gap between germline ends came to 13 bases. The CDR3 DNA reads as TGCGCCAGCAGCTCGGCTACAGAGTTCAATGAGCAGTTCTTC. It codes for CASSSATEFNEQFF. Drawing the rest from reference TRBV5-1 and TRBJ2-1, the complete variable domain is KAGVTQTPRYLIKTRGQQVTLSCSPISGHRSVSWYQQTPGQGLQFLFEYFSETQRNKGNFPGRFSGRQFSNSRSEMNVSTLELGDSALYLCASSSATEFNEQFFGPGTRLTVL.

The V call is TRBV6-5, the J call TRBJ2-3; 7 nucleotides match TRBD1. The V and J ends lost 6 bases and 5 bases, in that order; junction bases with no gene match: 8. The CDR3 length is 14 residues. In germline, CDR1 is MNHEY, CDR2 SVGAGI. The CDR3 sequence is CASRLQGKGDTQYF. The CDR3 bases are TGTGCCAGCAGGCTACAGGGGAAGGGAGATACGCAGTATTTT.

This sequence joins TRBV6-4 and TRBJ1-5, with D possibly TRBD1 on 5 matching bases. This CDR3 is 15 amino acids long. Trimming removed 6 bases at V and 7 bases at J, with 19 bases between. Germline loops: CDR1 MRHNA, CDR2 SNTAGT. As DNA, the CDR3 is TGTGCCAGCAGCGATACGACAGTGGGTGGCCAGCCCCAGCATTTT. It specifies CASSDTTVGGQPQHF.

For this clone: A far larger clone lies a single base away; this is likely a read error. J is TRBJ2-3 and V is TRBV6-5; D remains ambiguous. The V and J ends lost 7 bases and 2 bases respectively, with 4 bases between them. Germline CDR1 is MNHEY and CDR2 is SVGAGI. This CDR3 is 11 amino acids long. This CDR3 reads CASTNTDTQYF. CDR3 in DNA: TGTGCCAGCACCAACACAGATACGCAGTATTTT.

This clone appeared a few times. V usage is TRBV27 and J usage is TRBJ2-3; D is possibly TRBD1 (5 bases). V was pared by 3 bases and J by 5 bases, with 15 bases between. CDR1 and CDR2 from the germline V gene are MNHEY and SMNVEV (reference sequence). This CDR3 region has 15 residues. The CDR3 sequence: CASSLGQGWKDTQYF. For the CDR3, the DNA is TGTGCCAGCAGTTTGGGGCAGGGATGGAAAGATACGCAGTATTTT.

The V gene is TRBV7-8, the J gene TRBJ2-6; 7 bases fit TRBD1. There are 19 residues in the CDR3. Trimming took 5 bases from V and 0 from J; bases not matched to a gene: 13. Germline V CDR1 and CDR2: SGHVS, FQNEAQ. The DNA of the CDR3 is TGTGCCAGCAGCAATTCCCCGGGGACAGCTTTCTCTGGGGCCAACGTCCTGACTTTC. It yields the protein CASSNSPGTAFSGANVLTF. The full variable domain, in which reference TRBV7-8 and TRBJ2-6 provide the parts outside the CDR3, is GAGVSQSPRYKVAKRGQDVALRCDPISGHVSLFWYQQALGQGPEFLTYFQNEAQLDKSGLPSDRFFAERPEGSVSTLKIQRTQQEDSAVYLCASSNSPGTAFSGANVLTFGAGSRLTVL.

CDR3 bases: TGCGCCAGCAGCCCCCTCGGGACATCCTCCTACGAGCAGTACTTC. Translated: CASSPLGTSSYEQYF. V gene TRBV5-1 combines with J gene TRBJ2-7; D possibly corresponds to TRBD1 (6 bases). Germline CDR1 and CDR2: SGHRS and YFSETQ. Trimming took off 4 bases at V and 0 bases at J, with 14 bases between the two ends. This CDR3 contains 15 residues.

This rearrangement joins TRBV4-1 to TRBJ2-3; unclear D gene. The CDR3 loop spans 15 amino acids. CDR1 is MGHRA and CDR2 is YSYEKL in the germline V gene. The V end lost 1 base, the J end lost 6 bases, and 14 bases lay between the germline ends. The CDR3 DNA reads as TGCGCCAGCAGCCAAGGGCAAGGTCCCTTGGATACGCAGTATTTT. It translates to CASSQGQGPLDTQYF.